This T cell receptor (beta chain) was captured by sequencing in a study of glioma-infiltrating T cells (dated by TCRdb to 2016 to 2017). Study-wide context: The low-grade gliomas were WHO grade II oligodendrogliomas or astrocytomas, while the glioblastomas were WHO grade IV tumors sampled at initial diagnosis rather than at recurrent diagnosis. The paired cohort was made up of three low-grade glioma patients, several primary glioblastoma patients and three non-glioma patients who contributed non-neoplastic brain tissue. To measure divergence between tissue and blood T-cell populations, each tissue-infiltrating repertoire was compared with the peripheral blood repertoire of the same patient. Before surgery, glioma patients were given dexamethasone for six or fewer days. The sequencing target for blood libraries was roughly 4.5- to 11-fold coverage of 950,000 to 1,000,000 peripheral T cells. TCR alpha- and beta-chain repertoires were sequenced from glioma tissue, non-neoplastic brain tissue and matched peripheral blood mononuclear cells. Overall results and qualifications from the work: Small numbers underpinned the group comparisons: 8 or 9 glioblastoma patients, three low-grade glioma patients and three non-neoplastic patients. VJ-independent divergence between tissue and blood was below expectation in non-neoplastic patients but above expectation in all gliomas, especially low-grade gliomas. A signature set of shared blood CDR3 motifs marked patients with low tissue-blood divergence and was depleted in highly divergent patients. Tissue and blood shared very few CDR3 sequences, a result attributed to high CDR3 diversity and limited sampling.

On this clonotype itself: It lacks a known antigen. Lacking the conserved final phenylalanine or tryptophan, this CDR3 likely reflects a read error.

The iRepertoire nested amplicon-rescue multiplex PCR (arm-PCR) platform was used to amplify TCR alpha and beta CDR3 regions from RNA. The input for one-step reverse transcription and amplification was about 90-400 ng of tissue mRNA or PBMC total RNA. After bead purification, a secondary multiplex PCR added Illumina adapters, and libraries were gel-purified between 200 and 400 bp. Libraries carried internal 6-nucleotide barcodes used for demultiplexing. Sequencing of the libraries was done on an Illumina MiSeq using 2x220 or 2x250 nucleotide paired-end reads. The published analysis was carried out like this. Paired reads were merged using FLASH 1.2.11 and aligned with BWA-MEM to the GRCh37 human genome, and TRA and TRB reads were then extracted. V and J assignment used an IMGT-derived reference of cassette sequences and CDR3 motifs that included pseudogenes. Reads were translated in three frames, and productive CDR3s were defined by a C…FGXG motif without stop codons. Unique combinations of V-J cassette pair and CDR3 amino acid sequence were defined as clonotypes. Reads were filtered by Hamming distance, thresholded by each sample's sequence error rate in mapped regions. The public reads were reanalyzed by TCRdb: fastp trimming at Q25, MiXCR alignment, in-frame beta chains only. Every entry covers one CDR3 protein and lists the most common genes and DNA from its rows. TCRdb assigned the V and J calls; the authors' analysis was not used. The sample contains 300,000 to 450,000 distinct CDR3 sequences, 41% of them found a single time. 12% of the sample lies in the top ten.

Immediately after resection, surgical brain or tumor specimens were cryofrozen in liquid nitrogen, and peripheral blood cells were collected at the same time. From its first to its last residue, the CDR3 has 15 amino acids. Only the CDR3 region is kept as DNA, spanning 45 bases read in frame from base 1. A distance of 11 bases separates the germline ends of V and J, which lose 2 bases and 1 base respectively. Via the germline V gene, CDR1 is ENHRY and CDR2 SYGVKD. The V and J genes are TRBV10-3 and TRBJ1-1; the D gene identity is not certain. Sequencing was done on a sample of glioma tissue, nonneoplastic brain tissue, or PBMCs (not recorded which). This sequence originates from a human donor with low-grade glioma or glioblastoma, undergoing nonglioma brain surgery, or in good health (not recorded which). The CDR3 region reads CAISEVRGRNTEAFL. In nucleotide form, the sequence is TGTGCCATCAGTGAGGTGAGAGGGAGGAACACTGAAGCTTTCCTT.